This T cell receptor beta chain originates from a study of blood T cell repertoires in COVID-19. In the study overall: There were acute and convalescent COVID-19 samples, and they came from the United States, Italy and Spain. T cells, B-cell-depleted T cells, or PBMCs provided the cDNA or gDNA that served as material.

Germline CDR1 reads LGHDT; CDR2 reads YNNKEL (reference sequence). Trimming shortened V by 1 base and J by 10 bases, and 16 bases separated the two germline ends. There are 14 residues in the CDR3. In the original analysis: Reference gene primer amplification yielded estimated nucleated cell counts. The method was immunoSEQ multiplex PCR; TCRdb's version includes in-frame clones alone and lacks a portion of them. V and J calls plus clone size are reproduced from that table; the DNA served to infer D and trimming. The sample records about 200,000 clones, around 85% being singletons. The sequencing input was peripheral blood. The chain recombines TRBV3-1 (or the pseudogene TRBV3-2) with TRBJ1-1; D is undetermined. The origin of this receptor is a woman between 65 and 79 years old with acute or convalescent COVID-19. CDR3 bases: TGTGCCAGCAGCCAAGGAGGGTTCCCTTTGGGAGCTTTCTTT. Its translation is CASSQGGFPLGAFF.